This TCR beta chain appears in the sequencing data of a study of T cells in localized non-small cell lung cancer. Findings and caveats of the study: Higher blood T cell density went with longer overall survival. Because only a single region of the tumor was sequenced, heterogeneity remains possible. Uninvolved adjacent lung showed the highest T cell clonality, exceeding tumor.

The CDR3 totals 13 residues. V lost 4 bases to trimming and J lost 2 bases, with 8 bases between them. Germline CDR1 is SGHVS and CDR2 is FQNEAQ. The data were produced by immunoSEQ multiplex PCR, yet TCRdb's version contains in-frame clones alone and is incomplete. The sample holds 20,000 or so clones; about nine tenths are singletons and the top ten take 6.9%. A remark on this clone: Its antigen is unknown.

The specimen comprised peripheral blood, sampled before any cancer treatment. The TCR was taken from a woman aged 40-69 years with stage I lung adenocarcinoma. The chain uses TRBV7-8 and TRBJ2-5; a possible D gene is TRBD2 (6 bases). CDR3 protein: CASSWRGQETQYF. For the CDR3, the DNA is TGTGCCAGCAGCTGGCGGGGTCAAGAGACCCAGTACTTC. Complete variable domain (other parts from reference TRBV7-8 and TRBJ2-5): GAGVSQSPRYKVAKRGQDVALRCDPISGHVSLFWYQQALGQGPEFLTYFQNEAQLDKSGLPSDRFFAERPEGSVSTLKIQRTQQEDSAVYLCASSWRGQETQYFGPGTRLLVL.